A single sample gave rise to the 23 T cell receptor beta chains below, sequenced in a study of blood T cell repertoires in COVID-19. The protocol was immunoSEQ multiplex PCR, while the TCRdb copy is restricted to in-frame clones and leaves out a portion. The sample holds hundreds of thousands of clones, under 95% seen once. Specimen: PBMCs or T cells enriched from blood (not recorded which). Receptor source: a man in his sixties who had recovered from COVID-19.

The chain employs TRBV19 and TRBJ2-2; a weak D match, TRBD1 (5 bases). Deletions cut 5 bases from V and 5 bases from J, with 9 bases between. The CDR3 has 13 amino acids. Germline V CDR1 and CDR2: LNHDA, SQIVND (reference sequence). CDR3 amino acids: CASSRQTTGELFF. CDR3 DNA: TGTGCCAGTAGTCGACAGACTACCGGGGAGCTGTTTTTT.

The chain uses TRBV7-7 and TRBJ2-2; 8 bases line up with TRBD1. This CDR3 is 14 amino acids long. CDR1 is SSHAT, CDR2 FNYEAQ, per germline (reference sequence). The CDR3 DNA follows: TGTGCTAGTCGGACAGGGTGGAACACCGGGGAGCTGTTTTTT. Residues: CASRTGWNTGELFF.

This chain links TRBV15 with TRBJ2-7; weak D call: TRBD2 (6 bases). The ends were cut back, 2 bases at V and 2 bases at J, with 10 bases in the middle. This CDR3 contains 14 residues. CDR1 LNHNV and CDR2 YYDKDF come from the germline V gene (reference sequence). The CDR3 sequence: CATSRRLEAYEQYF. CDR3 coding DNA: TGTGCCACCAGCAGACGACTAGAGGCCTACGAGCAGTACTTC. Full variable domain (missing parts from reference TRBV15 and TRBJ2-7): DAMVIQNPRYQVTQFGKPVTLSCSQTLNHNVMYWYQQKSSQAPKLLFHYYDKDFNNEADTPDNFQSRRPNTSFCFLDIRSPGLGDTAMYLCATSRRLEAYEQYFGPGTRLTVT.

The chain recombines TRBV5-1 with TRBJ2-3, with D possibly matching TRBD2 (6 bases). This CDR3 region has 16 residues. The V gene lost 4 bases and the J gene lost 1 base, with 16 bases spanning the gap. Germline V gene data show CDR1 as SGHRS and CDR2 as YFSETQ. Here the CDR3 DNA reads TGCGCCAGCAGCACGGAGGCGGGGATTCGCACAGATACGCAGTATTTT. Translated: CASSTEAGIRTDTQYF.

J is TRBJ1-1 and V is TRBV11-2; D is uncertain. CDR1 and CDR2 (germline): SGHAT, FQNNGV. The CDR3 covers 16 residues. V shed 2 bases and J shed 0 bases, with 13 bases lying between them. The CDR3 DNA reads TGTGCCAGCAGCTTAAGTGGTGGGCCAATGAACACTGAAGCTTTCTTT. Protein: CASSLSGGPMNTEAFF.

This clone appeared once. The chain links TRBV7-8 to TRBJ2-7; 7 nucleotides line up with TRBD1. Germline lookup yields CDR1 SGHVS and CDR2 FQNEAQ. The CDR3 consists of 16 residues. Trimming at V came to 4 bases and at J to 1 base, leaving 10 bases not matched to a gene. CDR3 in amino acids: CASSSRPGQSSYEQYF. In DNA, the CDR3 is TGTGCCAGCAGCTCCCGACCGGGACAGAGTTCCTACGAGCAGTACTTC. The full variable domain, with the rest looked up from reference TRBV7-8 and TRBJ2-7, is GAGVSQSPRYKVAKRGQDVALRCDPISGHVSLFWYQQALGQGPEFLTYFQNEAQLDKSGLPSDRFFAERPEGSVSTLKIQRTQQEDSAVYLCASSSRPGQSSYEQYFGPGTRLTVT.

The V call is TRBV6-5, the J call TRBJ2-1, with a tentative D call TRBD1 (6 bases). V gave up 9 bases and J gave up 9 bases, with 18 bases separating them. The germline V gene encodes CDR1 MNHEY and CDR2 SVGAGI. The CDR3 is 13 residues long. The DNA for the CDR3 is TGTGCCAGTGGACAGCTTGAGGGCGGTGAGCAGTTCTTC. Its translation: CASGQLEGGEQFF.

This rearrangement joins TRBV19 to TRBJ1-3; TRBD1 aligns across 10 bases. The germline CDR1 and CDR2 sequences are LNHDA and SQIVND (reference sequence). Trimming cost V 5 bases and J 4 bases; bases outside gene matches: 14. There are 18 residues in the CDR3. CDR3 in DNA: TGTGCCAGTAGTTCCGGGACAGGGGCCCTCAGCCTCGGAAACACCATATATTTT. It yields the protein CASSSGTGALSLGNTIYF.

DNA of the CDR3: TGTGCCAGCAGACAGGGGGCTATTTGGACTGAAGCTTTCTTT. It yields the protein CASRQGAIWTEAFF. The V call is TRBV6-5, the J call TRBJ1-1, with 9 bases that match TRBD1. Germline trimming cut 6 bases from V and 5 bases from J; bases unmatched to any gene: 7. This CDR3 contains 14 residues. The germline CDR1 and CDR2 sequences are MNHEY and SVGAGI.

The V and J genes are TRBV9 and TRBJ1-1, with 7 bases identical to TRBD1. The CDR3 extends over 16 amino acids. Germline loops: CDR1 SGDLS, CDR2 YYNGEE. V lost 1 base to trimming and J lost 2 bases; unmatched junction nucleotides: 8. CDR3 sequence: CASSVTLGQANTEAFF. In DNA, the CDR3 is TGTGCCAGCAGCGTAACCCTCGGACAGGCAAACACTGAAGCTTTCTTT.

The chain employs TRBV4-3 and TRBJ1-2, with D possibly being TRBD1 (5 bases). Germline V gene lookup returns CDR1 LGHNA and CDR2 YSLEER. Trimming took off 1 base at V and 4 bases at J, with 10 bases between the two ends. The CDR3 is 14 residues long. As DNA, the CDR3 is TGCGCCAGCAGCCAAGGTCTCAGGGTCTATGGCTACACCTTC. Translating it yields CASSQGLRVYGYTF.

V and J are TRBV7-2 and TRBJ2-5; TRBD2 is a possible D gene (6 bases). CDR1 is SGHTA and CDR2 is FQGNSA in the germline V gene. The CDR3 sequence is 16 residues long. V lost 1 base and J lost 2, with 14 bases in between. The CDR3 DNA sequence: TGTGCCAGCAGCTTAGTCGGGCGGGGTATTCAAGAGACCCAGTACTTC. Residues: CASSLVGRGIQETQYF.

The CDR3 spells CASGGAYQPQHF. The DNA for the CDR3 is TGTGCCAGCGGTGGGGCTTATCAGCCCCAGCATTTT. The rearrangement links TRBV27 to TRBJ1-5; D possibly corresponds to TRBD1 (5 bases). The V gene lost 8 bases and the J gene lost 5 bases, with 10 bases spanning the gap. Germline V gene sequence: CDR1 MNHEY, CDR2 SMNVEV (reference sequence). The CDR3 is 12 amino acids.

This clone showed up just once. The CDR3 loop is CASSQEVLAKGDEQFF. The CDR3 nucleotides read TGTGCCAGCAGCCAAGAAGTACTAGCAAAGGGCGATGAGCAGTTCTTC. The J gene is TRBJ2-1, the V gene TRBV4-2; TRBD2 might be the D (6 bases). Trimming took off 0 bases at V and 8 bases at J, with 17 bases between the two ends. CDR1 and CDR2 from the germline V gene are LGHNA and YNFKEQ. The CDR3 covers 16 residues.

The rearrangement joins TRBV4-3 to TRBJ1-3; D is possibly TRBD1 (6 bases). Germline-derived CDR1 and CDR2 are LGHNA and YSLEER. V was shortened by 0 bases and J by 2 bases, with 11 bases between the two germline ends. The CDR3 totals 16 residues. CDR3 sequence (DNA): TGCGCCAGCAGCCAAGATACGGCAGGGGCTGGAAACACCATATATTTT. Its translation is CASSQDTAGAGNTIYF.

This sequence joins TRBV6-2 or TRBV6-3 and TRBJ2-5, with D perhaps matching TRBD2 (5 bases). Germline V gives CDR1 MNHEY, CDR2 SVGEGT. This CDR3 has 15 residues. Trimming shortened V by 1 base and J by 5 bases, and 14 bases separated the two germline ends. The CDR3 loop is CASSYFSVRLETQYF. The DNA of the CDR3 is TGTGCCAGCAGTTACTTTAGCGTGCGGCTGGAGACCCAGTACTTC.

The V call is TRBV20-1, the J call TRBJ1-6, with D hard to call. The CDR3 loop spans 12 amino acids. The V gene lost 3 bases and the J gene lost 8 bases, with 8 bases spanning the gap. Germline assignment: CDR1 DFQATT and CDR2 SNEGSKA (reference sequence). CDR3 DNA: TGCAGTGCTAGTTACGGGGATTCACCCCTCCACTTT. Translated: CSASYGDSPLHF.

CDR3 DNA: TGCGCCAGCAGCGTAACAGGGACTGGGGCCAACGTCCTGACTTTC. The encoded protein is CASSVTGTGANVLTF. This chain connects TRBV5-1 to TRBJ2-6; possibly TRBD1 for D (6 bases). This CDR3 is 15 amino acids long. Germline V gives CDR1 SGHRS, CDR2 YFSETQ. The germline V and J ends were trimmed by 4 bases and 2 bases, with 10 bases remaining between them.

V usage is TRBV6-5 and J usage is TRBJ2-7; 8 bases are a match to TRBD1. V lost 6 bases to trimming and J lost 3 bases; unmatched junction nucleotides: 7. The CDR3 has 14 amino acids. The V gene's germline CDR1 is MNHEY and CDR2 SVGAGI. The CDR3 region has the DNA TGTGCCAGCAGAATCCACGGACAGGGCTACGAGCAGTACTTC. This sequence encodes CASRIHGQGYEQYF.

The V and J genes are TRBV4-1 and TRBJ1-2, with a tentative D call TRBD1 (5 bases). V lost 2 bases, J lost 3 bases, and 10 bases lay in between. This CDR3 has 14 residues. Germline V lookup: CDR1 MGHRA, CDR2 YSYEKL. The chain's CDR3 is CASSQRGGDYGYTF. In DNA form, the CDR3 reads TGCGCCAGCAGCCAAAGGGGAGGCGACTATGGCTACACCTTC.

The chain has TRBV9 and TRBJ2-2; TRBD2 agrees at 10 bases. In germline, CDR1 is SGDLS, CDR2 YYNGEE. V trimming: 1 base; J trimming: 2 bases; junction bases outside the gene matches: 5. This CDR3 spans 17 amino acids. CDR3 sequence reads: CASSVRLAGENTGELFF. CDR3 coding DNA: TGTGCCAGCAGCGTAAGGCTAGCGGGAGAAAACACCGGGGAGCTGTTTTTT.

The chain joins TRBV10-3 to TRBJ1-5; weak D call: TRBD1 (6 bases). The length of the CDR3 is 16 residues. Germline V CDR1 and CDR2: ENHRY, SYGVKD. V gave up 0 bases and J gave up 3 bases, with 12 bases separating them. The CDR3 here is CAISESLGQPNQPQHF. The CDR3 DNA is TGTGCCATCAGTGAGTCACTCGGACAGCCCAATCAGCCCCAGCATTTT.

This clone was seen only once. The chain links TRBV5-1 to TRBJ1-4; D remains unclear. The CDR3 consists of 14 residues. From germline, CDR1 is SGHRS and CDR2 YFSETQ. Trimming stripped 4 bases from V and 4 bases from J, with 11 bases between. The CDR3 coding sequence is TGCGCCAGCAGCCTCGACGGGAGTAATGAAAAACTGTTTTTT. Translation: CASSLDGSNEKLFF.